The 22 T cell receptor beta chains reported below all come from one sample, sequenced in a study of chemoradiotherapy in HPV16-positive cancers. The data were produced by immunoSEQ multiplex PCR, yet TCRdb's version contains in-frame clones alone and is incomplete. The sample yields under 6,000 clones, 65% to 80% seen once. This material was obtained from a patient who underwent chemoradiotherapy. All receptors come from a human donor with HPV-associated anogenital cancer.

The V and J genes are TRBV30 and TRBJ1-4, with D maybe TRBD1 (5 bases). The V end lost 0 bases, the J end lost 7 bases, and 12 bases lay between the germline ends. The CDR3 spans 14 residues. The germline V gene has CDR1 GTSNPN and CDR2 SVGIG (reference sequence). The CDR3 DNA is TGTGCCTGGAGTGTACGGGGGTTTACTGAAAAACTGTTTTTT. Translated, it gives CAWSVRGFTEKLFF.

The chain joins TRBV6-4 to TRBJ2-3, with D possibly TRBD1 on 6 matching bases. V was shortened by 0 bases and J by 4 bases, with 11 bases between the two germline ends. The CDR3 length is 15 residues. Germline lookup yields CDR1 MRHNA and CDR2 SNTAGT. CDR3 sequence (DNA): TGTGCCAGCAGTGACTCGGCAGGGGTGGCAGATACGCAGTATTTT. It translates to CASSDSAGVADTQYF.

The chain combines TRBV4-3 with TRBJ2-1; D is perhaps TRBD1 (5 bases). Trimming took 1 base from V and 6 from J, leaving 25 bases between them. In germline, CDR1 is LGHNA, CDR2 YSLEER. The CDR3 is 19 amino acids. The CDR3 reads CASSQVLGNQGRLRNEQFF. The DNA for the CDR3 is TGCGCCAGCAGCCAAGTTTTAGGGAATCAGGGAAGACTCCGCAATGAGCAGTTCTTC.

This clone has a single count. This CDR3 is CASSQSTSYEQYF. CDR3 DNA: TGTGCCAGCAGCCAATCAACCTCCTACGAGCAGTACTTC. The gene calls are TRBV7-3 and TRBJ2-7; the D is unclear. This CDR3 has 13 amino acids. Germline assignment: CDR1 SGHTA and CDR2 FQGTGA. Trimming took 5 bases from V and 0 from J, leaving 8 bases between them.

The rearrangement joins TRBV6-5 to TRBJ2-7; TRBD2 aligns across 13 bases. The CDR3 is 16 amino acids. The J segment lost 2 bases and the V segment lost 2 bases, leaving 3 bases of the junction unmatched. In germline, CDR1 is MNHEY, CDR2 SVGAGI. The CDR3 spells CASSYKGTSGAYEQYF. The CDR3 DNA reads as TGTGCCAGCAGTTACAAGGGGACTAGCGGGGCCTACGAGCAGTACTTC.

This chain connects TRBV11-2 to TRBJ1-6; D unclear. The CDR3 is 16 residues long. CDR1 is SGHAT and CDR2 is FQNNGV in the germline V gene. With 1 base removed from V and 1 base from J, the gap between germline ends came to 8 bases. In DNA form, the CDR3 reads TGTGCCAGCAGCTTAGCCAGGTTATCCTATAATTCACCCCTCCACTTT. Translated, it gives CASSLARLSYNSPLHF.

This clone has a handful of counts. The V and J genes are TRBV27 and TRBJ2-1; 9 nucleotides line up with TRBD2. With V trimmed by 5 bases and J by 4 bases, 9 bases remained unmatched. The V gene's germline CDR1 is MNHEY and CDR2 SMNVEV (reference sequence). This CDR3 is 16 amino acids long. CDR3 nucleotide sequence: TGTGCCAGCAGTCTGGTAGCGGGAGCGATTTACAATGAGCAGTTCTTC. Translation: CASSLVAGAIYNEQFF.

The chain employs TRBV15 and TRBJ1-5, with D uncertain. CDR1 and CDR2 (germline): LNHNV, YYDKDF (reference sequence). Trimming removed 0 bases from V and 3 bases from J, with 9 bases in between. The CDR3 loop spans 15 amino acids. CDR3 amino acids: CATSRDRENNQPQHF. CDR3 DNA: TGTGCCACCAGCAGAGATCGGGAGAACAATCAGCCCCAGCATTTT.

The rearrangement links TRBV5-1 to TRBJ2-7, with 9 bases lining up with TRBD2. The ends lost 1 base at V and 5 bases at J; junction bases unmatched: 4. Germline V gives CDR1 SGHRS, CDR2 YFSETQ. The CDR3 is 14 residues long. The CDR3 loop is CASSLIAGGNEQYF. In DNA form, the CDR3 reads TGCGCCAGCAGCTTGATTGCGGGAGGGAACGAGCAGTACTTC.

The J gene is TRBJ1-3, the V gene TRBV11-3; TRBD1 agrees at 9 bases. V was pared by 5 bases and J by 5 bases, with 4 bases of the junction left unmatched. This CDR3 has 14 amino acids. The germline V gene encodes CDR1 SGHNT and CDR2 YENEEA. The CDR3: CASSPGTGRNTIYF. As DNA, the CDR3 is TGTGCCAGCAGCCCTGGGACAGGGAGAAACACCATATATTTT.

This clone was seen a single time. The chain recombines TRBV4-2 with TRBJ1-2; D uncertain. The CDR3 spans 12 residues. The V and J ends lost 0 bases and 8 bases respectively, with 7 bases between them. Germline loops: CDR1 LGHNA, CDR2 YNFKEQ. In DNA form, the CDR3 reads TGTGCCAGCAGCCAAGATTGGGCCGGCTACACCTTC. Translated, it gives CASSQDWAGYTF.

This clone was detected a few times. J is TRBJ1-6 and V is TRBV6-5; 9 nucleotides agree with TRBD1. Germline lookup yields CDR1 MNHEY and CDR2 SVGAGI. The ends lost 8 bases at V and 7 bases at J; junction bases unmatched: 9. The CDR3 is made up of 15 amino acids. This chain's CDR3 is CASGTGGGGNSPLHF. The CDR3 DNA sequence: TGTGCCAGCGGTACAGGGGGCGGTGGAAATTCACCCCTCCACTTT.

The rearrangement links TRBV14 to TRBJ1-1; D may be TRBD1 (5 bases). V was pared by 0 bases and J by 6 bases, with 17 bases between. This CDR3 region has 16 residues. The germline V gene has CDR1 SGHDN and CDR2 FVKESK. CDR3 DNA sequence: TGTGCCAGCAGCCAAGATTTGGTCAGACAAGGGGCTGAAGCTTTCTTT. It encodes CASSQDLVRQGAEAFF. Full variable domain (rest looked up from reference TRBV14 and TRBJ1-1): EAGVTQFPSHSVIEKGQTVTLRCDPISGHDNLYWYRRVMGKEIKFLLHFVKESKQDESGMPNNRFLAERTGGTYSTLKVQPAELEDSGVYFCASSQDLVRQGAEAFFGQGTRLTVV.

The chain carries TRBV5-1 and TRBJ2-3; TRBD2 matches at 8 bases. The V gene end was trimmed by 4 bases and the J gene end by 0 bases; junction bases not matched to a gene: 16. CDR3 length: 19 residues. The germline V gene has CDR1 SGHRS and CDR2 YFSETQ. CDR3 loop: CASSPWGQSGSPSTDTQYF. The CDR3 coding sequence is TGCGCCAGCAGCCCTTGGGGGCAAAGCGGGAGCCCCAGCACAGATACGCAGTATTTT. Based on the CDR3 plus reference TRBV5-1 and TRBJ2-3, the full variable domain is KAGVTQTPRYLIKTRGQQVTLSCSPISGHRSVSWYQQTPGQGLQFLFEYFSETQRNKGNFPGRFSGRQFSNSRSEMNVSTLELGDSALYLCASSPWGQSGSPSTDTQYFGPGTRLTVL.

V usage is TRBV11-2 and J usage is TRBJ1-4; weak D call: TRBD1 (5 bases). There are 15 residues in the CDR3. CDR1 and CDR2 from the germline V gene are SGHAT and FQNNGV. V was pared by 1 base and J by 4 bases, with 10 bases between. CDR3 DNA: TGTGCCAGCAGCTTAGTTGTGGGGGATAATGAAAAACTGTTTTTT. Residues: CASSLVVGDNEKLFF. The complete variable domain, with remaining parts taken from reference TRBV11-2 and TRBJ1-4, reads EAGVAQSPRYKIIEKRQSVAFWCNPISGHATLYWYQQILGQGPKLLIQFQNNGVVDDSQLPKDRFSAERLKGVDSTLKIQPAKLEDSAVYLCASSLVVGDNEKLFFGSGTQLSVL.

This sequence joins TRBV4-1 and TRBJ2-3; 7 bases are a match to TRBD2. V was pared by 4 bases and J by 6 bases, with 16 bases of the junction left unmatched. This CDR3 has 17 amino acids. CDR1 and CDR2 (germline): MGHRA, YSYEKL. CDR3 protein: CASSPGLPRQLSDTQYF. CDR3 in DNA: TGCGCCAGCAGCCCGGGACTACCGCGGCAGTTATCGGATACGCAGTATTTT.

The rearrangement links TRBV5-4 to TRBJ1-1; tentative D call: TRBD1 (5 bases). CDR3 length: 12 amino acids. Germline CDR1 reads SGHNT; CDR2 reads YYREEE (reference sequence). Between the trimmed V and J ends, which lost 2 bases and 7 bases, there was a span of 9 bases. The CDR3 bases are TGTGCCAGCAGCTTCGTGACAGATGAAGCTTTCTTT. It translates to CASSFVTDEAFF.

The chain couples TRBV7-8 to TRBJ2-1; 11 bases line up with TRBD2. After removal of 0 bases from V and 0 bases from J, the junction contained 7 bases not matched to a gene. Per the germline V gene, CDR1 is SGHVS and CDR2 is FQNEAQ. This CDR3 region has 19 residues. DNA of the CDR3: TGTGCCAGCAGCTTAGCCCGACTAGCGGGATGGAGCTCCTACAATGAGCAGTTCTTC. Translated, it gives CASSLARLAGWSSYNEQFF.

This clone was picked up a small number of times. This sequence joins TRBV30 and TRBJ2-7; the D call may be TRBD1 or TRBD2 (5 bases each). Germline V gene sequence: CDR1 GTSNPN, CDR2 SVGIG (reference sequence). V was trimmed by 2 bases and J by 4 bases, leaving 18 bases between them. The CDR3 loop spans 15 amino acids. This CDR3 is CAWSWKGPPGYEQYF. The DNA for the CDR3 is TGTGCCTGGAGTTGGAAGGGACCGCCGGGGTACGAGCAGTACTTC.

The rearrangement uses TRBV6-6 and TRBJ1-1, with unresolved D. V lost 2 bases and J 6 bases, leaving 10 bases between the germline ends. CDR1 and CDR2 from the germline V gene are MNHNY and SVGAGI (reference sequence). The CDR3 has 13 amino acids. CDR3 residues: CASSYKGGAEAFF. CDR3 coding DNA: TGTGCCAGCAGTTACAAGGGTGGCGCTGAAGCTTTCTTT.

CDR3 in DNA: TGTGCCAGCAGTGGACAGGGGGCCAAAAACATTCAGTACTTC. Translation gives CASSGQGAKNIQYF. This chain connects TRBV25-1 to TRBJ2-4; 8 bases align to TRBD1. Germline loops: CDR1 MGHDK, CDR2 SYGVNS. V lost 4 bases and J lost 1; bases outside the gene matches: 0. This CDR3 has 14 residues.

The chain couples TRBV4-1 to TRBJ1-3; tentatively, D is TRBD1 (6 bases). In germline, CDR1 is MGHRA, CDR2 YSYEKL. V was pared by 5 bases and J by 8 bases, with 13 bases between. The CDR3 has 13 amino acids. In DNA, the CDR3 is TGCGCCAGCAGCTCCCGGGACATTGACACCATATATTTT. This translates into CASSSRDIDTIYF.